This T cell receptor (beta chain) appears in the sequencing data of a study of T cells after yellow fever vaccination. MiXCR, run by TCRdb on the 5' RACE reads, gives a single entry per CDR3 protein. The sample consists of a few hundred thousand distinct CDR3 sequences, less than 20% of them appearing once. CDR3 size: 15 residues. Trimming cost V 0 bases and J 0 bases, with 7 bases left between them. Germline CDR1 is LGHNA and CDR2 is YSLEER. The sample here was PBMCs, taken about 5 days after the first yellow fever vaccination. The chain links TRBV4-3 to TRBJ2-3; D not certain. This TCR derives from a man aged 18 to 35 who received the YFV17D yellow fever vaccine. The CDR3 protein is CASSQDESSTDTQYF. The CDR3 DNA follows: TGCGCCAGCAGCCAAGACGAATCTAGCACAGATACGCAGTATTTT.